Given below is one T cell receptor (beta chain) in context. The target antigen is unknown. V lost 4 bases and J 3 bases, leaving 6 bases between the germline ends. Germline values: CDR1 MNHNS, CDR2 SASEGT. The CDR3 totals 12 residues. Vbeta (60) and Jbeta (13) primers were used in the PCR. TCRdb's copy holds only in-frame clones and misses some; the assay was immunoSEQ multiplex PCR. Of some 190,000 clones detected, more than 75% appear once; the ten largest clones hold 1% to 1.5%. The source of the sample is a study of cytomegalovirus exposure and HLA in healthy donors. Notes on the study in general: Usually a TCR sequence was rare, but some public TCRs were found in many donors. For cytomegalovirus status, the classifier reportedly gave diagnoses with high specificity and sensitivity. Per a later analysis, HLA-associated TCR beta chains showed more clonal expansion than other, equally common TCR beta chains.

The sequence was collected from a man aged 30 to 45 in good health and CMV-seronegative. Sequences were obtained from PBMCs. This sequence joins TRBV6-1 and TRBJ2-5, with D perhaps matching TRBD2 (5 bases). As DNA, the CDR3 is TGTGCCAGCAGTGTCGGGAAAGAGACCCAGTACTTC. It is translated as CASSVGKETQYF.